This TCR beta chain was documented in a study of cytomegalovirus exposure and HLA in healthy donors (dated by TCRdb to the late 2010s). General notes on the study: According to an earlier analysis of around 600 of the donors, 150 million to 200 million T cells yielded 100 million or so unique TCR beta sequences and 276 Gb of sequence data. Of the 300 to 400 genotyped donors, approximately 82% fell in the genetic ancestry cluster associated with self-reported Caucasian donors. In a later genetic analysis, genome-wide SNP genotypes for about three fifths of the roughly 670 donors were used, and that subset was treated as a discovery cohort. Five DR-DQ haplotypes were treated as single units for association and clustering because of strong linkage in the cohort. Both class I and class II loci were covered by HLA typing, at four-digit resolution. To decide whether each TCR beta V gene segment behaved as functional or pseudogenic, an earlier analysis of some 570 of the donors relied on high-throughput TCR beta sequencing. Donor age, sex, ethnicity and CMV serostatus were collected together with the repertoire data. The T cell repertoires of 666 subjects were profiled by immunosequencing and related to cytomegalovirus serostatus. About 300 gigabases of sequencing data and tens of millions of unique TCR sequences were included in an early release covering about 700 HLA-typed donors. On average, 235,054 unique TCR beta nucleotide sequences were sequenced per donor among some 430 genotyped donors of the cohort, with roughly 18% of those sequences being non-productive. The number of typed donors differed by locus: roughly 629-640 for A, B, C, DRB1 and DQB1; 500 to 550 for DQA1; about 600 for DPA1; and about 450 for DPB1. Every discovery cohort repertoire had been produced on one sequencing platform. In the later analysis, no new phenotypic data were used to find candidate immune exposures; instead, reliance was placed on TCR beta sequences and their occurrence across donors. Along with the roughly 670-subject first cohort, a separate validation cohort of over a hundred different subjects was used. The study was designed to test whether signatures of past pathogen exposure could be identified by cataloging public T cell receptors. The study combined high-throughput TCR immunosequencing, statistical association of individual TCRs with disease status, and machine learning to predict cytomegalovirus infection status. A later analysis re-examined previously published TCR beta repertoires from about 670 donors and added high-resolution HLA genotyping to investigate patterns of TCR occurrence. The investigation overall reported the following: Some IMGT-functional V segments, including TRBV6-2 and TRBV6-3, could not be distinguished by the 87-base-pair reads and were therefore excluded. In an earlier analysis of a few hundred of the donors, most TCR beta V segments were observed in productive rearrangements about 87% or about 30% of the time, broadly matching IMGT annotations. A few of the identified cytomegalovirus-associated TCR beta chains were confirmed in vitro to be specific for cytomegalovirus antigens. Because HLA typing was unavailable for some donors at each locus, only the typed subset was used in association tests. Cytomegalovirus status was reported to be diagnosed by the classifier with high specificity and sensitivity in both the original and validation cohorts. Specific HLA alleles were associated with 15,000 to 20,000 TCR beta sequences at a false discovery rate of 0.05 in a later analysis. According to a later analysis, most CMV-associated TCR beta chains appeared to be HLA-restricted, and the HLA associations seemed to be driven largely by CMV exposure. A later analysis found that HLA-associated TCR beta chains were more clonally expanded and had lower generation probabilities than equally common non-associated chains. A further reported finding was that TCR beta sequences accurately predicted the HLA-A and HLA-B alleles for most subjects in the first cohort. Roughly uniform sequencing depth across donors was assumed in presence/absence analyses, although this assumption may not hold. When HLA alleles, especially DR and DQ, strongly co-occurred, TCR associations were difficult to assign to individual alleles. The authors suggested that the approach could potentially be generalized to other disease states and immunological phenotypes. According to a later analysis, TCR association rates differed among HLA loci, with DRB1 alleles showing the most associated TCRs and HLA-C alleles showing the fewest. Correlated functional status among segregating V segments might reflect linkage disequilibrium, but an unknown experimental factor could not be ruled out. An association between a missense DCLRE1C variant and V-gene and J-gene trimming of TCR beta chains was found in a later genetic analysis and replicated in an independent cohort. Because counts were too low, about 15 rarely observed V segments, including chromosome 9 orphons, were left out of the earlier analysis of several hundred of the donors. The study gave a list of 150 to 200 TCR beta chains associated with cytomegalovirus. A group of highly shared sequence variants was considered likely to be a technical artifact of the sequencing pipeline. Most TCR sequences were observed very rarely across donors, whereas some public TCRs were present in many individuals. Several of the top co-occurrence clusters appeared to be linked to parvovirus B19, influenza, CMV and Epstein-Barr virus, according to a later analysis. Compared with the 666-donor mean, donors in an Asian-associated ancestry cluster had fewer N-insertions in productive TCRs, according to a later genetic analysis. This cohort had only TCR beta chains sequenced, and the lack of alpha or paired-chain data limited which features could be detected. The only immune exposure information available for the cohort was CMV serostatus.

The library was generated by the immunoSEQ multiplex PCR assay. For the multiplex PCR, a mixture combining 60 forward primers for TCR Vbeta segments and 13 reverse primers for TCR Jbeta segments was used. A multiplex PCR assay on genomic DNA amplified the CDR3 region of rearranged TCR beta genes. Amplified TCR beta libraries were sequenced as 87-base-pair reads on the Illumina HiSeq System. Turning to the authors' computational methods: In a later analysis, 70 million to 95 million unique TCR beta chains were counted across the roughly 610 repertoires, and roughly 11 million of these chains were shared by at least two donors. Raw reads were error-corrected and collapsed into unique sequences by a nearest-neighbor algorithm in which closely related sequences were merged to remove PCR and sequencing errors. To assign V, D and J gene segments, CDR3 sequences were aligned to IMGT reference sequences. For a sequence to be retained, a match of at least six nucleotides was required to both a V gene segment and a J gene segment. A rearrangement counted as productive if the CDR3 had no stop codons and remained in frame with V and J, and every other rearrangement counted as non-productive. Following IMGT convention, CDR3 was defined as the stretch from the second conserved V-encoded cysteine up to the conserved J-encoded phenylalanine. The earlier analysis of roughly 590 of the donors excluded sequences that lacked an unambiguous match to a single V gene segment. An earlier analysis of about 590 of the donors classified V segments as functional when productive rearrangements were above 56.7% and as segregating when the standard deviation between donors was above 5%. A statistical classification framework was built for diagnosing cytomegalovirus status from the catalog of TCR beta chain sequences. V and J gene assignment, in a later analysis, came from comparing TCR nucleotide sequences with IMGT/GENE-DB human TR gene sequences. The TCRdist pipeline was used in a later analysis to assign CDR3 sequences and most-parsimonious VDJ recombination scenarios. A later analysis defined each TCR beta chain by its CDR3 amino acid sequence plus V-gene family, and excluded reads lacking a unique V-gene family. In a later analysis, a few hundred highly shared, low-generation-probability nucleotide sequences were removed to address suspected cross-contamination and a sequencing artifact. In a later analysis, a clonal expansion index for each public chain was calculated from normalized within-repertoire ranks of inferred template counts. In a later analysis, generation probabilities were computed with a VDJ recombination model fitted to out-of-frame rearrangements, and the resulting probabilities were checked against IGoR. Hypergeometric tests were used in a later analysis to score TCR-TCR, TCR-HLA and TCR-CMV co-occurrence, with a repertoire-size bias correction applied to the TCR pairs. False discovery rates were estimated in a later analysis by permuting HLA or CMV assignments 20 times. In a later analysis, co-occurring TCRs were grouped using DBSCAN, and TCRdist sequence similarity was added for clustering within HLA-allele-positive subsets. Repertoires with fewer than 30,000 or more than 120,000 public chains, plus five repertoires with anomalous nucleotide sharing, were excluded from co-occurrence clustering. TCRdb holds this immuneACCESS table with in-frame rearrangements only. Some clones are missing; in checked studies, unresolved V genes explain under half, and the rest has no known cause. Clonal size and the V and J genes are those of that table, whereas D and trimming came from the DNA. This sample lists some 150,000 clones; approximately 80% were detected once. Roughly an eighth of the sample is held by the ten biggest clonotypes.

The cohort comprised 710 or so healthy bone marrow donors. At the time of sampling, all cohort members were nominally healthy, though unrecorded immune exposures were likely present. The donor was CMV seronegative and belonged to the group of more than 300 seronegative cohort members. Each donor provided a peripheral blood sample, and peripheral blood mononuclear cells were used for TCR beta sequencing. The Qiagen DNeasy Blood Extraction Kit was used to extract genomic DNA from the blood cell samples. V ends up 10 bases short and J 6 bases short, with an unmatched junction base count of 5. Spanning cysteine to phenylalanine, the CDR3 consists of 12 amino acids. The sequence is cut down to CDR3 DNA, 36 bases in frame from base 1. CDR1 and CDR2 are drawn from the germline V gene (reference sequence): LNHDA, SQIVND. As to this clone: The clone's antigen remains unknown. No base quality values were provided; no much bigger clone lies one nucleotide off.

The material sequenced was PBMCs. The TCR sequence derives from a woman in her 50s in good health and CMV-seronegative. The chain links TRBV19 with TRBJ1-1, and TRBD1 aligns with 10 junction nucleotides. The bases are TGTGCCACAAGGACAGGGGGAGCTGAAGCTTTCTTT. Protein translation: CATRTGGAEAFF.